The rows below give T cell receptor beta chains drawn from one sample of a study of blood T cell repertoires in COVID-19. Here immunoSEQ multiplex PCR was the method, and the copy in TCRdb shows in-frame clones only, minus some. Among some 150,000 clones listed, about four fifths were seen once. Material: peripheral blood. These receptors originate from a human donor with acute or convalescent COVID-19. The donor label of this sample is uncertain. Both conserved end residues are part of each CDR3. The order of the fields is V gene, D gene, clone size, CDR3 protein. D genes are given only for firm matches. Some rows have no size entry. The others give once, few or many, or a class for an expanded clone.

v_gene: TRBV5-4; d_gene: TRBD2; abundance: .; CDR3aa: CASSGGNRTSGNTGELFF
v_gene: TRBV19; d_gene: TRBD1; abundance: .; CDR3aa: CASRNRGDTEAFF
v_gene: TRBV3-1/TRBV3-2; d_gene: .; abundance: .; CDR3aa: CASSQEEQGSTYEQYF
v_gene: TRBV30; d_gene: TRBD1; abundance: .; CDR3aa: CAWSGGLQTGKTYEQYF
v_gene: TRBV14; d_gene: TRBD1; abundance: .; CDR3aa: CASSPPRDRAVKLFF
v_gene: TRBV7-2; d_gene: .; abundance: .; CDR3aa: CASSLGSQETQYF
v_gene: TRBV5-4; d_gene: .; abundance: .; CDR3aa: CASSLAERGNEQFF
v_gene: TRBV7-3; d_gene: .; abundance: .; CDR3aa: CASSLTLGGGANVLTF
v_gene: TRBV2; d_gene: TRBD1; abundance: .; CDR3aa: CASKDRGHDLYNEQFF
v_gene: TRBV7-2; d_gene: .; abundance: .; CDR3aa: CASSSARGDGETQYF
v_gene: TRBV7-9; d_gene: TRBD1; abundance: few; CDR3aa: CASSSPGQGESPLHF
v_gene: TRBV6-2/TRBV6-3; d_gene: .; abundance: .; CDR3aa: CASSYRVRGVDTQYF
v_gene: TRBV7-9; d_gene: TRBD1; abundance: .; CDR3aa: CASSPDRVLTDTQYF
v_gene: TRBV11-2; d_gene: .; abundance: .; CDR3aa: CASSLVSRTADGYTF
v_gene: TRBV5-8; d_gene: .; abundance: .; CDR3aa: CASSLVGNSPLHF
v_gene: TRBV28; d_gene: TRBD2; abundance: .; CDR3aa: CASSLSGRPFYEQYF
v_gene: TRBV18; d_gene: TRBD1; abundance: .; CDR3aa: CASSPGTGDTF
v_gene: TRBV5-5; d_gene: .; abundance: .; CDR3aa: CASSLTQVSGNTIYF
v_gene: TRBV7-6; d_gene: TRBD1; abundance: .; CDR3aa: CASSFRQGIQETQYF
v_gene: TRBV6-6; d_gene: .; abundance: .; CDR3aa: CASSYSGGDTEAFF
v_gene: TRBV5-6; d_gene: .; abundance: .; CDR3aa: CASSLRTDQYSPLHF
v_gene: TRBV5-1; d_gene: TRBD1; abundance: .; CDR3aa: CASSGGTGYGYTF
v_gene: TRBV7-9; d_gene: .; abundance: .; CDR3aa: CASSLGENYGYTF
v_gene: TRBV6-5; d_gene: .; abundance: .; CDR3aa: CASSPRVNYGYTF
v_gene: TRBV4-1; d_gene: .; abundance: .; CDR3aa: CASTQEMARYTEAFF
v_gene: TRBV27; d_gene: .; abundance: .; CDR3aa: CASSPRGGVDYGYTF
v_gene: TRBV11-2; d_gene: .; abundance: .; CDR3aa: CASSLADSPSYGYTF
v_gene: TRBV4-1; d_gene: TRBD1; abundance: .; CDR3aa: CASSQNPGDRGEKFPLHF
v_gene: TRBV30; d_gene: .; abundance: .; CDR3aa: CAWEYREGEKLFF
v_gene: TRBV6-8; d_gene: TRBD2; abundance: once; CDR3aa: CASSYCPLRGLAGVVLEDNEQFF
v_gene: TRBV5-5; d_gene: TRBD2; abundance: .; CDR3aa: CASSASSGGPLGDTQYF
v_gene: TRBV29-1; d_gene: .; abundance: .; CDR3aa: CSVATRDRETQYF
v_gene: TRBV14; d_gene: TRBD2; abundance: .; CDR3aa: CATSSGTTADTQYF
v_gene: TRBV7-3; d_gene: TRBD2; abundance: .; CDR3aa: CASSSSGGPQETQYF
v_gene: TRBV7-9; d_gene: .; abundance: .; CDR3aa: CASSDTGQVTYEQYF
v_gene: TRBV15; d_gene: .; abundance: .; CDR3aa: CATSRDQGVEGTKNIQYF
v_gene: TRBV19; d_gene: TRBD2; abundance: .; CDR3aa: CASSKLAGVSGLYNEQFF
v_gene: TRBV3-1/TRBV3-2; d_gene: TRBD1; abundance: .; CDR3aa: CASSYLPGQGSTEAFF
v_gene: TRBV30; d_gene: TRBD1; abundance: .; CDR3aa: CAWSGGQVYTGELFF
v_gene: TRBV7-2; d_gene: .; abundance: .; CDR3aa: CASSPVGGTQYF
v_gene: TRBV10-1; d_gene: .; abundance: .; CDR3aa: CASSLPLQVPTNEKLFF
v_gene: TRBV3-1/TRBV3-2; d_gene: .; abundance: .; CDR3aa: CASSQGLGGYNEQFF
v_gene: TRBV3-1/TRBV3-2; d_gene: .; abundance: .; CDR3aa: CASSRARNQPQHF
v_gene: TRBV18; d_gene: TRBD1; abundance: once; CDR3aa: CASSPTGGSYNEQFF
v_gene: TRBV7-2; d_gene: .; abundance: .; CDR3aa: CASSLSRTAEAFF
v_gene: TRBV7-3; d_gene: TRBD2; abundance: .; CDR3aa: CASSPTSGLQETQYF
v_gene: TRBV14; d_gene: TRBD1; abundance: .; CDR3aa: CASSQAGTGFYETQYF
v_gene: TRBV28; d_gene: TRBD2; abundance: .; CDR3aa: CASSPPAGGVLGQYF
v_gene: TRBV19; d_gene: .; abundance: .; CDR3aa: CATRTGTDTQYF
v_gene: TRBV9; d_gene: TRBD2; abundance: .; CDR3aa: CASSVTSSGARTDTQYF
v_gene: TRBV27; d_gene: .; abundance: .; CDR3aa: CASSLADTQYF
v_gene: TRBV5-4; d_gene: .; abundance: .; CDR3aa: CASSLEAGRTGELFF